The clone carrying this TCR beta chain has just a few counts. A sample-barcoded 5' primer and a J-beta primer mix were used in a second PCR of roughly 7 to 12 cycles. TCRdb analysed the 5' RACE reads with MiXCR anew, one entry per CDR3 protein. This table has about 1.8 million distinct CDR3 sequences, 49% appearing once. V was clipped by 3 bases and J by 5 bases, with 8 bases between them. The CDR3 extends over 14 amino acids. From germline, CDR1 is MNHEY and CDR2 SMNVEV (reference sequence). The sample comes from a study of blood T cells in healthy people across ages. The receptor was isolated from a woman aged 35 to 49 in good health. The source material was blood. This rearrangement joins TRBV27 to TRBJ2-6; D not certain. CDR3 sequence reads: CASSLNVWANVLTF. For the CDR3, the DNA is TGTGCCAGCAGTTTGAATGTCTGGGCCAACGTCCTGACTTTC.